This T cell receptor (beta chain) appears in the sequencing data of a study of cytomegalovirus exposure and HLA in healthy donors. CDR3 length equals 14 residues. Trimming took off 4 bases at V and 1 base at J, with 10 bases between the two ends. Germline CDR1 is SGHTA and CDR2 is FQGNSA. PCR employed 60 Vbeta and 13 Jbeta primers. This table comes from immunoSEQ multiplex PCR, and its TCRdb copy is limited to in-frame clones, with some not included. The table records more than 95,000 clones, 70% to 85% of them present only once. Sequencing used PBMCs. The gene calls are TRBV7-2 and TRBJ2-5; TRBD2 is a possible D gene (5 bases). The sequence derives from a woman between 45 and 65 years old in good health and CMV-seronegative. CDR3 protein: CASSYGLAQETQYF. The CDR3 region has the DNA TGTGCCAGCAGCTACGGACTTGCCCAAGAGACCCAGTACTTC.